The 31 T cell receptor beta chains given below trace back to one sample, sequenced in a study of T cell responses to AZD1222 COVID-19 vaccine (dated by TCRdb to the early 2020s). The library was obtained by the immunoSEQ multiplex PCR assay. This immuneACCESS table, as held by TCRdb, lists in-frame sequences with V and J called but not all clones. Of the missing ones, under half trace to an unresolved V gene in checked studies; the others have no known cause. The sample table shows about 130,000 clones, and more than 70% are seen once. 10% of the sample goes to the ten largest clones. Read against the paper, the sample's time point label means: baseline before first vaccination. Sequences were derived from peripheral blood, sampled on day 0 of AZD1222 vaccination. The receptors here all came from an adult in good health.

In DNA, the CDR3 is TGTGCCAGCAGCTTGGACGAGCAGTACTTC. Translation gives CASSLDEQYF. The V gene is TRBV5-8, the J gene TRBJ2-7; D is unresolved. V was trimmed by 0 bases and J by 5 bases, leaving 0 bases between them. The length of the CDR3 is 10 residues. In germline, CDR1 is SGHTS, CDR2 YDEGEE.

The chain is built from TRBV19 and TRBJ2-1; D is uncertain. The CDR3 spans 9 residues. Germline assignment: CDR1 LNHDA and CDR2 SQIVND (reference sequence). The ends were cut back, 7 bases at V and 9 bases at J, with 4 bases in the middle. The CDR3 nucleotides read TGTGCCAGTACTTGTGAGCAGTTCTTC. Translated, it gives CASTCEQFF.

The chain carries TRBV9 and TRBJ2-7; either TRBD1 or TRBD2 may fit D (5 bases each). V was pared by 0 bases and J by 4 bases, with 11 bases between. Germline CDR1 is SGDLS and CDR2 is YYNGEE. CDR3 length: 14 residues. The CDR3 loop reads CASSVADGGYEQYF. The CDR3 nucleotides are TGTGCCAGCAGCGTAGCTGATGGGGGTTACGAGCAGTACTTC.

V is TRBV5-1 and J is TRBJ2-1; D uncertain. The germline gives CDR1 SGHRS, CDR2 YFSETQ. Trimming removed 0 bases at V and 3 bases at J, with 10 bases between. The CDR3 sequence is 15 residues long. CDR3: CASSLAGRRYNEQFF. CDR3 bases: TGCGCCAGCAGCTTGGCCGGCCGGCGCTACAATGAGCAGTTCTTC. Full variable domain (missing parts from reference TRBV5-1 and TRBJ2-1): KAGVTQTPRYLIKTRGQQVTLSCSPISGHRSVSWYQQTPGQGLQFLFEYFSETQRNKGNFPGRFSGRQFSNSRSEMNVSTLELGDSALYLCASSLAGRRYNEQFFGPGTRLTVL.

A few counts support this clone. The genes are TRBV9 and TRBJ2-3; the D is unclear. CDR1 and CDR2 from the germline V gene are SGDLS and YYNGEE. This CDR3 comprises 12 residues. Trimming took off 1 base at V and 8 bases at J, with 8 bases between the two ends. CDR3 sequence reads: CASSVSGATQYF. The CDR3, as DNA: TGTGCCAGCAGCGTATCAGGTGCTACGCAGTATTTT.

The chain carries TRBV9 and TRBJ2-1; 7 bases are shared with TRBD2. V lost 4 bases and J lost 3; bases outside the gene matches: 10. Germline loops: CDR1 SGDLS, CDR2 YYNGEE. This CDR3 has 16 amino acids. CDR3 nucleotides: TGTGCCAGCAGCCCCCCCGAACGGGGGGACTACAATGAGCAGTTCTTC. As protein: CASSPPERGDYNEQFF.

V usage is TRBV3-1 (or the pseudogene TRBV3-2) and J usage is TRBJ2-3; D is possibly TRBD2 (6 bases). CDR3 length equals 17 residues. The germline gives CDR1 LGHDT, CDR2 YNNKEL (reference sequence). V was pared by 5 bases and J by 3 bases, with 21 bases between. For the CDR3, the DNA is TGTGCCAGCAGCGCCCGCTGGACTATAAGAGAAACAGATACGCAGTATTTT. It specifies CASSARWTIRETDTQYF.

The chain joins TRBV7-2 to TRBJ2-1; possibly TRBD1 or TRBD2 for D (5 bases each). V shed 5 bases and J shed 9 bases, with 11 bases lying between them. CDR1 and CDR2 (germline): SGHTA, FQGNSA. CDR3 length: 12 amino acids. The chain's CDR3 is CASSGWDGEQFF. CDR3 DNA: TGTGCCAGCAGCGGCTGGGACGGTGAGCAGTTCTTC.

V and J are TRBV4-1 and TRBJ2-7; no clear D. The V gene lost 4 bases and the J gene lost 2 bases, with 15 bases spanning the gap. The V gene's germline CDR1 is MGHRA and CDR2 YSYEKL. This CDR3 is 15 amino acids long. The CDR3: CASSPVLRTPYEQYF. Here the CDR3 DNA reads TGCGCCAGCAGCCCCGTTCTCAGGACCCCCTACGAGCAGTACTTC.

V is TRBV9 and J is TRBJ1-1; 7 bases line up with TRBD1. Germline-derived CDR1 and CDR2 are SGDLS and YYNGEE. V dropped 0 bases and J dropped 4; count of bases not matched to a gene: 3. The CDR3 length is 14 residues. This CDR3 is CASSVAQGSTEAFF. CDR3 coding DNA: TGTGCCAGCAGCGTAGCACAGGGGAGCACTGAAGCTTTCTTT.

The chain is built from TRBV9 and TRBJ2-1; TRBD2 matches at 8 bases. Trimming took 1 base from V and 4 from J; bases not matched to a gene: 1. Germline V gene sequence: CDR1 SGDLS, CDR2 YYNGEE. CDR3 length: 14 amino acids. CDR3 sequence: CASSVTSGYNEQFF. CDR3 DNA: TGTGCCAGCAGCGTAACTAGCGGATACAATGAGCAGTTCTTC.

The chain employs TRBV30 and TRBJ1-5, with TRBD1 as a possible D gene (5 bases). CDR3 length equals 14 residues. Trimming took off 1 base at V and 2 bases at J, with 9 bases between the two ends. Looked up from germline, CDR1 is GTSNPN and CDR2 is SVGIG (reference sequence). The CDR3 nucleotides read TGTGCCTGGAGTGAAGGGGCCGGCAATCAGCCCCAGCATTTT. This gives the protein CAWSEGAGNQPQHF.

The chain joins TRBV7-3 to TRBJ2-3, with D perhaps assigned TRBD1 or TRBD2 (6 bases each). CDR1 is SGHTA and CDR2 is FQGTGA in the germline V gene. Trimming pared 2 bases from V and 5 bases from J, leaving 14 bases between. CDR3 length: 15 amino acids. CDR3 amino acids: CASSLVGGQGDTQYF. The CDR3 DNA follows: TGTGCCAGCAGCTTAGTGGGGGGCCAGGGAGATACGCAGTATTTT.

The CDR3 spells CASSDSTWPQHF. The CDR3 nucleotides read TGCGCCAGCAGTGATTCCACGTGGCCCCAGCATTTT. This sequence joins TRBV10-2 and TRBJ1-5; D remains ambiguous. Trimming pared 3 bases from V and 9 bases from J, leaving 9 bases between. The CDR3 totals 12 residues. Germline CDR1 is WSHSY and CDR2 is SAAADI.

The J gene is TRBJ2-7, the V gene TRBV18; TRBD1 aligns across 7 bases. Germline loops: CDR1 KGHSH, CDR2 LQKENI. The CDR3 loop spans 12 amino acids. J lost 9 bases, V lost 6 bases, and 8 bases had no gene match. The DNA for the CDR3 is TGTGCCAGCTCTCCCGGGACAGCCGGGCAGTACTTC. Translated: CASSPGTAGQYF. Based on the CDR3 plus reference TRBV18 and TRBJ2-7, the full variable domain is NAGVMQNPRHLVRRRGQEARLRCSPMKGHSHVYWYRQLPEEGLKFMVYLQKENIIDESGMPKERFSAEFPKEGPSILRIQQVVRGDSAAYFCASSPGTAGQYFGPGTRLTVT.

This clone was detected a few times. The V and J genes are TRBV2 and TRBJ2-7, with D possibly matching TRBD1 (6 bases). Trimming took 6 bases from V and 1 from J, leaving 13 bases between them. Germline V gene data show CDR1 as SNHLY and CDR2 as FYNNEI. CDR3 length: 14 residues. CDR3 sequence reads: CASSAGTHSYEQYF. DNA for the CDR3: TGTGCCAGCAGCGCCGGGACACATTCCTACGAGCAGTACTTC.

This chain joins TRBV27 and TRBJ2-3; no definite D call. The CDR3 is made up of 14 amino acids. The V end was cut by 4 bases, the J end by 1 base, with 9 bases between. Germline loops: CDR1 MNHEY, CDR2 SMNVEV (reference sequence). DNA for the CDR3: TGTGCCAGCAGTTGGGGTGACGGCACAGATACGCAGTATTTT. It codes for CASSWGDGTDTQYF.

This clone was found once. The chain joins TRBV4-1 to TRBJ2-3; the D call may be TRBD1 or TRBD2 (6 bases each). In germline, CDR1 is MGHRA, CDR2 YSYEKL. Trimming pared 0 bases from V and 0 bases from J, leaving 10 bases between. This CDR3 comprises 16 residues. CDR3 in DNA: TGCGCCAGCAGCCAAGAAGGGGGGCTAAGCACAGATACGCAGTATTTT. Translated, it gives CASSQEGGLSTDTQYF.

The J gene is TRBJ2-7, the V gene TRBV6-5; maybe TRBD1 (6 bases). From germline, CDR1 is MNHEY and CDR2 SVGAGI. The CDR3 covers 15 residues. The V gene lost 5 bases and the J gene lost 1 base, with 15 bases spanning the gap. The CDR3 is CASSPGVLKSYEQYF. The DNA of the CDR3 is TGTGCCAGCAGTCCAGGGGTCCTAAAGTCCTACGAGCAGTACTTC.

V and J are TRBV2 and TRBJ1-2, with 7 nucleotides matching TRBD1. The germline CDR1 and CDR2 sequences are SNHLY and FYNNEI. This CDR3 comprises 12 residues. Losses at the gene ends were 10 bases for V and 8 bases for J; bases not matched to a gene: 10. CDR3: CATAVQGVGYTF. The CDR3 DNA follows: TGTGCCACAGCAGTTCAGGGGGTAGGCTACACCTTC.

The genes are TRBV20-1 and TRBJ1-3; D gene unclear. Germline CDR1 and CDR2: DFQATT and SNEGSKA (reference sequence). The CDR3 is 11 amino acids. V was clipped by 6 bases and J by 2 bases, with 5 bases between them. DNA for the CDR3: TGCAGTGCGCCGACTGGAAACACCATATATTTT. This codes for CSAPTGNTIYF.

This clone was picked up one time. The V call is TRBV5-8, the J call TRBJ2-3; 7 bases map to TRBD2. This CDR3 contains 16 residues. The J segment lost 2 bases and the V segment lost 4 bases, leaving 10 bases of the junction unmatched. From germline, CDR1 is SGHTS and CDR2 YDEGEE. The CDR3 bases are TGTGCCAGCAGCCACGGCGGGCGGGGGAACACAGATACGCAGTATTTT. It encodes CASSHGGRGNTDTQYF.

The chain uses TRBV12-3 or TRBV12-4 and TRBJ2-4; D not certain. The CDR3 is made up of 12 amino acids. V shed 7 bases and J shed 1 base, with 5 bases lying between them. The CDR3 sequence is CASMDAKNIQYF. Written as DNA, the CDR3 is TGTGCCAGCATGGACGCCAAAAACATTCAGTACTTC.

This clone came up once. This chain links TRBV5-1 with TRBJ1-3, with D hard to call. The ends were cut back, 0 bases at V and 4 bases at J, with 5 bases in the middle. The CDR3 sequence is 13 residues long. Germline V gene data show CDR1 as SGHRS and CDR2 as YFSETQ. The CDR3 sequence is CASSLESGNTIYF. The CDR3 bases are TGCGCCAGCAGCTTGGAGAGCGGAAACACCATATATTTT.

V is TRBV3-1 (or the pseudogene TRBV3-2) and J is TRBJ2-4; maybe TRBD2 (5 bases). V shed 0 bases and J shed 11 bases, with 14 bases lying between them. The CDR3 runs to 14 residues. Germline CDR1 is LGHDT and CDR2 is YNNKEL (reference sequence). CDR3 bases: TGTGCCAGCAGCCAAGATGGGTCAGGACTTGTTCAGTACTTC. Protein sequence: CASSQDGSGLVQYF.

This chain joins TRBV5-8 and TRBJ2-1, with 9 bases fitting TRBD2. This CDR3 comprises 15 residues. Germline lookup yields CDR1 SGHTS and CDR2 YDEGEE. V was pared by 2 bases and J by 4 bases, with 4 bases of the junction left unmatched. Here the CDR3 DNA reads TGTGCCAGCAGCTTTGGCGGGGGGGCTTACAATGAGCAGTTCTTC. Translation: CASSFGGGAYNEQFF.

The V gene is TRBV5-1, the J gene TRBJ2-2, with no clear D. The length of the CDR3 is 14 residues. Germline V gives CDR1 SGHRS, CDR2 YFSETQ. Trimming cost V 7 bases and J 3 bases, with 13 bases left between them. DNA for the CDR3: TGCGCCAGCGAGGCCAGCGCCGACACCGGGGAGCTGTTTTTT. Encoded protein: CASEASADTGELFF.

The V and J genes are TRBV5-4 and TRBJ2-1; 7 bases map to TRBD1. The CDR3 has 14 amino acids. J gave up 7 bases and V 1 base, and 5 bases lay outside the gene matches. Germline V CDR1 and CDR2: SGHNT, YYREEE (reference sequence). CDR3 in DNA: TGTGCCAGCAGCTTGAAGGGACAGCCGAATGAGCAGTTCTTC. This encodes CASSLKGQPNEQFF.

This clone was detected only a few times. The chain couples TRBV4-1 to TRBJ2-7; TRBD2 agrees at 10 bases. After removal of 6 bases from V and 0 bases from J, the junction contained 2 bases not matched to a gene. Germline lookup yields CDR1 MGHRA and CDR2 YSYEKL. This CDR3 spans 14 amino acids. The CDR3 here is CASRSSGGSYEQYF. DNA of the CDR3: TGCGCCAGCAGGTCTAGCGGGGGCTCCTACGAGCAGTACTTC.

The chain has TRBV30 and TRBJ2-7; D is possibly TRBD1 (5 bases). CDR3 size: 12 residues. Per germline, CDR1 GTSNPN and CDR2 SVGIG (reference sequence). V was pared by 5 bases and J by 3 bases, with 11 bases between. CDR3 in amino acids: CAWGPDSYEQYF. The CDR3 nucleotides are TGTGCCTGGGGCCCAGACAGCTACGAGCAGTACTTC.

The chain employs TRBV1 and TRBJ1-2. TRBV1 is given as a pseudogene. This CDR3 is 12 amino acids long. CDR3 loop: CTSSQEDVGYTF. CDR3 nucleotide sequence: TGCACCAGCAGCCAAGAGGATGTCGGCTACACCTTC.